This T cell receptor (beta chain) was captured in a study of blood T cell repertoires in COVID-19. Study-level background: PBMCs, B-cell-depleted T cells, or T cells were the source of the cDNA or gDNA that made up the material.

The length of the CDR3 is 13 residues. Germline-derived CDR1 and CDR2 are MDHEN and SYDVKM. J gave up 5 bases and V 5 bases, and 2 bases lay outside the gene matches. Assay used: immunoSEQ multiplex PCR; TCRdb lists only in-frame clones, some missing. The table records some 200,000 clones, under 90% of them present only once. The source material was PBMCs or T cells enriched from blood (not recorded which). This TCR derives from a woman between 50 and 59 years old who had been exposed to COVID-19. The chain combines TRBV28 with TRBJ1-4; 7 bases agree with TRBD1. The CDR3 sequence is CASSAGGNEKLFF. CDR3 DNA sequence: TGTGCCAGCAGTGCAGGGGGGAATGAAAAACTGTTTTTT. The variable domain in full, with the rest retrieved from reference TRBV28 and TRBJ1-4, is DVKVTQSSRYLVKRTGEKVFLECVQDMDHENMFWYRQDPGLGLRLIYFSYDVKMKEKGDIPEGYSVSREKKERFSLILESASTNQTSMYLCASSAGGNEKLFFGSGTQLSVL.